The 24 T cell receptor beta chains reported below all come from one sample, sequenced in a study of blood T cell repertoires in COVID-19. Some clones are missing from TCRdb's copy, which holds only in-frame ones; the method was immunoSEQ multiplex PCR. The table has under 250,000 clones, around 85% seen once. The specimen was peripheral blood. Receptors originate from a man between 35 and 55 years old with acute or convalescent COVID-19.

V gene TRBV10-2 combines with J gene TRBJ1-1; perhaps TRBD1 as D (5 bases). Germline V gives CDR1 WSHSY, CDR2 SAAADI. Trimming took off 1 base at V and 1 base at J, with 10 bases between the two ends. This CDR3 comprises 15 residues. The CDR3 loop reads CASSEYYRGNTEAFF. The CDR3 DNA follows: TGCGCCAGCAGTGAGTACTATAGGGGGAACACTGAAGCTTTCTTT.

The chain combines TRBV10-3 with TRBJ2-1; 10 bases fit TRBD2. The CDR3 has 15 amino acids. Germline CDR1 and CDR2: ENHRY and SYGVKD. V lost 6 bases to trimming and J lost 2 bases; unmatched junction nucleotides: 4. CDR3 DNA: TGTGCCATCAGCGAACTAGCGGGAACCTACAATGAGCAGTTCTTC. Translation gives CAISELAGTYNEQFF.

V and J are TRBV27 and TRBJ1-5, with D perhaps TRBD1 (6 bases). Looked up from germline, CDR1 is MNHEY and CDR2 is SMNVEV (reference sequence). This CDR3 contains 16 residues. The ends were cut back, 5 bases at V and 0 bases at J, with 14 bases in the middle. The CDR3 DNA reads as TGTGCCAGCAGTGGGTCTACAGGGTATAGCAATCAGCCCCAGCATTTT. This gives the protein CASSGSTGYSNQPQHF.

In nucleotides, the CDR3 is TGCGCCAGCAGTGAGTCTGAGGGACTAGCGGGAGGGGAATGGAACGAGCAGTACTTC. Amino acid sequence: CASSESEGLAGGEWNEQYF. The rearrangement joins TRBV10-1 to TRBJ2-7, with 16 bases identical to TRBD2. Germline V gene data show CDR1 as WNHNN and CDR2 as SYGVQD (reference sequence). The CDR3 loop spans 19 amino acids. After removal of 0 bases from V and 5 bases from J, the junction contained 10 bases not matched to a gene.

V usage is TRBV18 and J usage is TRBJ1-1, with D maybe TRBD1 (6 bases). Trimming stripped 3 bases from V and 0 bases from J, with 11 bases between. Germline CDR1 KGHSH, CDR2 LQKENI. This CDR3 has 15 residues. Here the CDR3 reads CASSPAGTMNTEAFF. CDR3 in DNA: TGTGCCAGCTCACCGGCCGGGACAATGAACACTGAAGCTTTCTTT.

J is TRBJ2-5 and V is TRBV6-5; 8 positions match TRBD2. Trimming cost V 8 bases and J 5 bases; bases outside gene matches: 4. Germline CDR1 MNHEY, CDR2 SVGAGI. The CDR3 sequence is 12 residues long. This CDR3 reads CASAGRAETQYF. In nucleotides, the CDR3 is TGTGCCAGCGCCGGGAGGGCGGAGACCCAGTACTTC.

To note about this clone: The same CDR3 is also encoded by other DNA sequences in this sample. The CDR3 DNA sequence: TGTGCCAGCAGCTTTACTTCCAATGAGCAGTTCTTC. Protein product: CASSFTSNEQFF. The V gene is TRBV11-2, the J gene TRBJ2-1; no firm D call. This CDR3 comprises 12 residues. The V end was cut by 3 bases, the J end by 6 bases, with 6 bases between. Germline V lookup: CDR1 SGHAT, CDR2 FQNNGV.

The chain has TRBV4-1 and TRBJ2-7; TRBD2 aligns across 9 bases. V was clipped by 0 bases and J by 6 bases; unmatched bases: 6. This CDR3 region has 15 residues. Germline values: CDR1 MGHRA, CDR2 YSYEKL. The CDR3 bases are TGCGCCAGCAGCCAAGATGTTCTAGCGGGACTCGAGCAGTACTTC. Translating it yields CASSQDVLAGLEQYF.

V and J are TRBV7-3 and TRBJ1-2; the D gene is possibly TRBD1 (5 bases). Trimming stripped 1 base from V and 8 bases from J, with 11 bases between. CDR3 length equals 13 residues. Germline V gives CDR1 SGHTA, CDR2 FQGTGA. CDR3 nucleotide sequence: TGTGCCAGCAGCTTAAATGACAGATTGGGCTACACCTTC. Translated, it gives CASSLNDRLGYTF.

This clone was counted at least ten times. Other DNA sequences of this sample code for an identical CDR3. The rearrangement uses TRBV3-1 (or the pseudogene TRBV3-2) and TRBJ1-1; 7 nucleotides agree with TRBD1. Trimming at V came to 4 bases and at J to 4 bases, leaving 3 bases not matched to a gene. This CDR3 region has 13 residues. Germline CDR1 LGHDT, CDR2 YNNKEL (reference sequence). CDR3 sequence: CASSPGTATEAFF. The CDR3 coding sequence is TGTGCCAGCAGCCCGGGGACAGCCACTGAAGCTTTCTTT.

This clone was observed a handful of times. The sample contains more than one DNA sequence encoding this CDR3. This chain links TRBV6-5 with TRBJ1-1, with a possible D match to TRBD1 (5 bases). CDR3 length equals 15 residues. V was pared by 0 bases and J by 1 base, with 9 bases between. CDR1 is MNHEY and CDR2 is SVGAGI in the germline V gene. The CDR3 sequence: CASSYSTTANTEAFF. CDR3 coding DNA: TGTGCCAGCAGTTACTCAACGACAGCGAACACTGAAGCTTTCTTT.

The V and J genes are TRBV6-5 and TRBJ2-5; 7 nucleotides match TRBD2. V shed 2 bases and J 4 bases; nucleotides not matched to a gene: 10. CDR1 is MNHEY and CDR2 is SVGAGI in the germline V gene. This CDR3 region has 16 residues. CDR3: CASSYVGRGRRETQYF. For the CDR3, the DNA is TGTGCCAGCAGTTACGTCGGTCGCGGGAGACGAGAGACCCAGTACTTC.

Here the CDR3 DNA reads TGTGCCAGCAGCCCAGGACAGGGGAGAGCAGATACGCAGTATTTT. Encoded protein: CASSPGQGRADTQYF. This rearrangement joins TRBV7-2 to TRBJ2-3, with 9 bases identical to TRBD1. The CDR3 runs 15 residues. Germline CDR1 SGHTA, CDR2 FQGNSA. The V gene end was trimmed by 5 bases and the J gene end by 4 bases; junction bases not matched to a gene: 7.

J is TRBJ2-7 and V is TRBV7-2; weak D call: TRBD1 (6 bases). This CDR3 has 13 amino acids. V was clipped by 2 bases and J by 3 bases, with 8 bases between them. From germline, CDR1 is SGHTA and CDR2 FQGNSA. Written as DNA, the CDR3 is TGTGCCAGCAGCTTAAACAGGGTCTACGAGCAGTACTTC. This gives the protein CASSLNRVYEQYF.

Note on this clone: One end of the junction varies from germline; a read error may be responsible. J is TRBJ1-1 and V is TRBV7-9; 7 nucleotides align to TRBD1. This CDR3 has 14 amino acids. Germline-derived CDR1 and CDR2 are SEHNR and FQNEAQ (reference sequence). The CDR3 DNA sequence: TGTGCCACCAGCCCGTGGGACAGGAACACTGAAGCTTTCTTT. Translating it yields CATSPWDRNTEAFF.

J is TRBJ1-2 and V is TRBV6-2 or TRBV6-3, with 7 bases lining up with TRBD1. The CDR3 has 14 residues. CDR1 is MNHEY and CDR2 is SVGEGT in the germline V gene. With V trimmed by 3 bases and J by 2 bases, 3 bases remained unmatched. The chain's CDR3 is CASSYLGQNYGYTF. The CDR3 coding sequence is TGTGCCAGCAGTTATTTGGGACAGAACTATGGCTACACCTTC.

V is TRBV9 and J is TRBJ2-1, with 9 bases aligning to TRBD2. CDR3 length equals 15 residues. CDR1 and CDR2 from the germline V gene are SGDLS and YYNGEE. V lost 0 bases and J lost 4; bases outside the gene matches: 2. The CDR3: CASSVDSGSYNEQFF. The CDR3 DNA reads as TGTGCCAGCAGCGTAGATAGCGGGAGTTACAATGAGCAGTTCTTC. Looking up the rest from reference TRBV9 and TRBJ2-1 gives the full variable domain: DSGVTQTPKHLITATGQRVTLRCSPRSGDLSVYWYQQSLDQGLQFLIQYYNGEERAKGNILERFSAQQFPDLHSELNLSSLELGDSALYFCASSVDSGSYNEQFFGPGTRLTVL.

V usage is TRBV10-3 and J usage is TRBJ1-4, with D unresolved. The CDR3 covers 14 residues. Trimming took 4 bases from V and 5 from J, leaving 11 bases between them. Germline V gene sequence: CDR1 ENHRY, CDR2 SYGVKD. In nucleotides, the CDR3 is TGTGCCATCAGTGGCGGGCGGGAAAATGAAAAACTGTTTTTT. Translating gives CAISGGRENEKLFF.

The chain employs TRBV18 and TRBJ1-2; 8 positions match TRBD1. The J segment lost 6 bases and the V segment lost 4 bases, leaving 7 bases of the junction unmatched. Germline CDR1 KGHSH, CDR2 LQKENI. CDR3 size: 14 residues. The CDR3 region is CASSRPDRENGYTF. In DNA, the CDR3 is TGTGCCAGCTCACGACCGGACAGGGAAAATGGCTACACCTTC.

V gene TRBV5-1 combines with J gene TRBJ2-7, with TRBD2 matching over 15 bases. The germline V gene encodes CDR1 SGHRS and CDR2 YFSETQ. Losses at the gene ends were 2 bases for V and 3 bases for J; bases not matched to a gene: 9. The CDR3 is 18 residues long. The CDR3 spells CASSLPGTSGGSRYEQYF. CDR3 nucleotide sequence: TGCGCCAGCAGCTTACCCGGGACTAGCGGGGGGTCCCGCTACGAGCAGTACTTC.

The chain carries TRBV7-6 and TRBJ2-1, with D perhaps TRBD1 (8 bases). This CDR3 comprises 15 residues. The germline gives CDR1 SGHVS, CDR2 FNYEAQ. V was clipped by 4 bases and J by 3 bases, with 13 bases between them. CDR3 bases: TGTGCCAGCAGCTCACAGGGGGGGGGCTACAATGAGCAGTTCTTC. It is translated as CASSSQGGGYNEQFF.

The chain joins TRBV5-1 to TRBJ2-3, with D perhaps matching TRBD2 (7 bases). The CDR3 length is 15 residues. Per the germline V gene, CDR1 is SGHRS and CDR2 is YFSETQ. The V gene lost 0 bases and the J gene lost 6 bases, with 14 bases spanning the gap. DNA for the CDR3: TGCGCCAGCAGCTTGGATCCGGGGGGCGGTGATACGCAGTATTTT. It specifies CASSLDPGGGDTQYF.

The chain recombines TRBV27 with TRBJ2-3; weak D call: TRBD2 (5 bases). Deletions cut 6 bases from V and 3 bases from J, with 22 bases between. From germline, CDR1 is MNHEY and CDR2 SMNVEV (reference sequence). This CDR3 comprises 17 residues. Here the CDR3 DNA reads TGTGCCAGCAGCAAGCTCCTGGGGTCCGGGGTAACAGATACGCAGTATTTT. Its protein product is CASSKLLGSGVTDTQYF.

This clone was recorded once. V is TRBV12-3 or TRBV12-4 and J is TRBJ2-4; TRBD1 matches 7 bases. Trimming cost V 1 base and J 10 bases; bases outside gene matches: 4. The CDR3 contains 13 residues. This CDR3 is CASSLEGARIQYF. DNA for the CDR3: TGTGCCAGCAGTTTAGAGGGGGCAAGGATTCAGTACTTC.